This T cell receptor (beta chain) emerged from a study of blood T cell repertoires in COVID-19. Study in general: Donors in the United States, Italy and Spain gave samples during acute or convalescent COVID-19.

The protocol was immunoSEQ multiplex PCR, while the TCRdb copy is restricted to in-frame clones and leaves out a portion. The data show approximately 83,000 clones, about 76% seen once. Germline CDR1 MNHEY, CDR2 SVGEGT. Deletions cut 5 bases from V and 1 base from J, with 14 bases between. CDR3 length: 15 residues. V and J are TRBV6-2 or TRBV6-3 and TRBJ1-1; D possibly corresponds to TRBD1 (5 bases). The sequence derives from a woman of 80 years or more with acute or convalescent COVID-19. The sequenced sample consisted of peripheral blood. The CDR3: CASSTNGGRNTEAFF. The CDR3 DNA reads as TGTGCCAGCAGTACGAACGGGGGGAGGAACACTGAAGCTTTCTTT.